This TCR beta chain was sequenced in a study of blood T cells in healthy people across ages (dated by TCRdb to about 2015). General notes on the study: Template switching captured roughly one uniquely barcoded TCR beta cDNA molecule per two T cells in model experiments. To track age-related changes in TCR beta repertoire diversity, the study relied on deep sequencing normalized with unique cDNA molecular identifiers. The donors were divided into four age groups: young (average 16 years), middle-aged (approximately 42), aged (around 67) and long-lived (roughly 82). To avoid experimental bias, donors of different ages were randomly spread across the sequencing lanes. The study analyzed two additional independent replicas of 1 million unique cDNA reads from the same blood draw for two donors, one aged 18 to 29 and one aged 80 or older. Points the paper makes about the study in general: Since profiling was done on bulk unsorted PBMCs, naive and antigen-experienced compartments could not be conclusively compared. A strong correlation was found between observed TCR beta diversity and the percentage of naive T cells measured by flow cytometry. Compared with the aged group, the long-lived group had more naive CD4+ T cells, fewer expanded clones and increased TCR diversity, a pattern suggesting age selection. Estimates of total diversity from one million sequenced T cells were regarded as lower bounds and underestimates. As age increased, observed TCR beta diversity per million T cells dropped in a roughly linear way, and a significant reduction was already evident by age 40. Donor CMV infection status was unknown, potentially confounding age-related changes in expanded clonotypes.

Points on this clonotype: Its antigen is unknown. Base qualities are not at hand, and no much larger clone is one base apart.

Donors were a few dozen systemically healthy Caucasian individuals from Russia aged roughly 6 to 90 years. Each donor gave ten milliliters of peripheral blood, drawn into EDTA-treated Vacutainer tubes. Ficoll-Paque density-gradient centrifugation was used to isolate PBMCs, with at least 6.5 million per sample. Total RNA was extracted from PBMCs with Trizol reagent, with at least 5.5 micrograms obtained per sample. Naive CD45RAhigh/CD27high T cell percentages were measured by flow cytometry on a PBMC aliquot from every donor. V lost 11 bases and J lost 7 bases; the stretch between them is 17 bases long. Taken from cysteine to phenylalanine, the CDR3 has 12 residues. This entry keeps only the CDR3 DNA: 36 bases, framed from base 1. The germline V gene (reference sequence) gives CDR1 as SEHNR and CDR2 as FQNEAQ. The protocol used for the library was 5' RACE. The sequencing machine was an Illumina HiSeq 2500. A second PCR of roughly 7 to 11 cycles was performed with a sample-barcoded 5' primer and a J-beta primer mix. A template-switch 5' adaptor carrying 12 random nucleotides introduced a unique molecular identifier onto each TCR beta cDNA molecule. Each sample yielded at least 2.5 million CDR3-containing paired-end reads. All of the RNA was converted into first-strand cDNA using the Mint cDNA synthesis kit, with a TRBC-specific oligonucleotide serving as the primer. Following uracil-DNA glycosylase treatment, a first 18-cycle PCR with universal primers M1SS and BC2_uni_R was performed on all cDNA. The source study handled its data this way. For normalization, 1 million high-quality reads were randomly selected from each sample, with every read carrying a distinct molecular identifier. Instead of being binned into consensus sequences, reads that shared molecular identifiers were thrown out. CDR3 identification, clonotype clustering and error correction used MiTCR with a Q25 quality threshold and the strictest error-elimination algorithm. A nonparametric unseen species model with Euler transformation was used to estimate a lower bound on total TCR beta diversity. TCRdb applied fastp at Q25 and MiXCR to the public reads, then kept only in-frame beta chains. Rows merge per CDR3 protein into single entries with the most common DNA and genes. These V and J calls rely on TCRdb rather than the paper's analysis. The sample table holds roughly 500,000 distinct CDR3 sequences, of which roughly a quarter were seen once. Jointly, the top ten make up approximately 18% of the sample.

Recombination joined TRBV7-9 with TRBJ1-1, and TRBD1 may be the D gene, going by 5 matching bases. This clonotype was obtained from a woman aged 70 to 79 in good health. Sequencing input: blood. DNA sequence: TGTGCCTCCTCGAATGGGGGGGATGAAGCTTTCTTT. Its translation reads: CASSNGGDEAFF.